The 20 T cell receptor beta chains below all came from one sample that was sequenced in a study of identical twins. TCRdb ran MiXCR on the 5' RACE reads and lists one entry per CDR3 protein. The table lists roughly 1.6 million distinct CDR3 sequences, 25% to 35% of them singletons. The sample was cord blood. The receptors originated from a newborn girl in good health.

With regard to this clonotype: A read error is possible here, since a much larger clone lies one base away. The J gene is TRBJ2-7, the V gene TRBV27; D could derive from TRBD1 or TRBD2 (5 bases each). This CDR3 comprises 14 residues. Germline assignment: CDR1 MNHEY and CDR2 SMNVEV (reference sequence). The CDR3 bases are TGTGCCAGCAGTTTATCTGGGGACGCCTACGTGCAGTACTTC. Protein: CASSLSGDAYVQYF.

This clonotype was observed a handful of times. The V call is TRBV5-1, the J call TRBJ2-1; 12 nucleotides agree with TRBD2. The V segment lost 3 bases and the J segment 0 bases; nucleotides outside the gene matches: 7. Germline CDR1 is SGHRS and CDR2 is YFSETQ. The CDR3 has 18 residues. As DNA, the CDR3 is TGCGCCAGCAGCTACGAGACTAGCGGGAGTTTCTCCTACAATGAGCAGTTCTTC. Protein sequence: CASSYETSGSFSYNEQFF.

This clonotype has a handful of counts. The V call is TRBV29-1, the J call TRBJ2-3; TRBD1 matches at 8 bases. Trimming removed 4 bases from V and 3 bases from J; junction bases left unmatched: 15. The CDR3 contains 17 residues. Germline V gene data show CDR1 as SQVTM and CDR2 as ANQGSEA. CDR3 sequence: CSVVGGTGGSRTDTQYF. CDR3 sequence (DNA): TGCAGCGTTGTGGGGGGCACAGGGGGGTCTAGGACAGATACGCAGTATTTT.

This clonotype was observed many times. The rearrangement links TRBV5-6 to TRBJ2-1; 13 nucleotides match TRBD2. The CDR3 loop spans 15 amino acids. The junction had 2 bases not matched to a gene; V was cut back by 2 bases and J by 6 bases. The germline gives CDR1 SGHDT, CDR2 YYEEEE. The CDR3 reads CASSFGTSGANEQFF. As DNA, the CDR3 is TGTGCCAGCAGCTTCGGGACTAGCGGGGCCAATGAGCAGTTCTTC.

This clonotype was seen a handful of times. The rearrangement links TRBV12-3 or TRBV12-4 to TRBJ1-1; D possibly corresponds to TRBD1 (6 bases). This CDR3 spans 15 amino acids. V lost 2 bases, J lost 2 bases, and 12 bases lay in between. The CDR3 loop is CASSLTGRGNTEAFF. The CDR3, as DNA: TGTGCCAGCAGTTTAACAGGGAGGGGTAACACTGAAGCTTTCTTT.

This clonotype was seen only a few times. This sequence joins TRBV3-1 and TRBJ1-1; perhaps TRBD1 as D (5 bases). CDR1 LGHDT and CDR2 YNNKEL come from the germline V gene (reference sequence). V was trimmed by 1 base and J by 8 bases, leaving 14 bases between them. CDR3 length equals 14 residues. The CDR3 loop reads CASSQGSGLTEAFF. CDR3 nucleotides: TGTGCCAGCAGCCAAGGATCAGGGTTAACCGAAGCTTTCTTT.

V is TRBV4-1 and J is TRBJ2-1; 11 bases fit TRBD2. J was trimmed by 1 base and V by 0 bases; bases with no gene match: 2. The CDR3 is 17 amino acids. Germline values: CDR1 MGHRA, CDR2 YSYEKL. Written as DNA, the CDR3 is TGCGCCAGCAGCCAAGAACGACTAGCGGGGTCCTACAATGAGCAGTTCTTC. Its translation: CASSQERLAGSYNEQFF.

Notes on this clonotype: A clone one base away is much larger, so this may be a read error. V and J are TRBV9 and TRBJ2-5; 7 bases agree with TRBD1. Matching the DNA end better, TRBJ2-1 makes the J call doubtful. The germline V gene encodes CDR1 SGDLS and CDR2 YYNGEE. The CDR3 consists of 13 residues. The CDR3 region has the DNA TGTGCCAGCAGCGAGGACAGGCCAGAGACCCAGTTCTTC. As protein: CASSEDRPETQFF.

This clonotype has more than one count but fewer than ten. This sequence joins TRBV6-6 and TRBJ2-5; possibly TRBD1 for D (5 bases). Germline lookup yields CDR1 MNHNY and CDR2 SVGAGI (reference sequence). V lost 5 bases to trimming and J lost 1 base, with 14 bases between them. CDR3 size: 15 residues. CDR3 in DNA: TGTGCCAGCAGTCCTGACAGTACCATCCAAGAGACCCAGTACTTC. Amino acids: CASSPDSTIQETQYF.

The V gene is TRBV5-4, the J gene TRBJ1-1; tentative D call: TRBD1 (5 bases). V was clipped by 3 bases and J by 3 bases, with 15 bases between them. The CDR3 is 15 amino acids. Germline values: CDR1 SGHNT, CDR2 YYREEE (reference sequence). The CDR3, as DNA: TGTGCCAGCAGCTCCCCGTTGGGGGGATACACTGAAGCTTTCTTT. This encodes CASSSPLGGYTEAFF.

This clonotype was observed a handful of times. The V and J genes are TRBV20-1 and TRBJ2-7; D remains ambiguous. CDR3 size: 15 residues. V was cut by 3 bases and J by 2 bases, with 17 bases left in between. Per the germline V gene, CDR1 is DFQATT and CDR2 is SNEGSKA (reference sequence). The CDR3 DNA follows: TGCAGTGCTAGCCCGACGGGCGGCAGAACCTACGAGCAGTACTTC. Its translation is CSASPTGGRTYEQYF.

This clonotype appeared a few times. The chain has TRBV12-3 or TRBV12-4 and TRBJ1-6; D is possibly TRBD1 (5 bases). V lost 6 bases, J lost 12 bases, and 15 bases lay in between. The CDR3 has 13 amino acids. The CDR3 bases are TGTGCCAGCAGCCGGGGCCCTTTTGAACCCCTCCACTTT. Translated: CASSRGPFEPLHF.

This clonotype was detected only a few times. This sequence joins TRBV6-1 and TRBJ2-3; 11 bases match TRBD2. Unmatched junction bases numbered 10, after V lost 1 base and J lost 4 bases. Germline loops: CDR1 MNHNS, CDR2 SASEGT. The CDR3 is made up of 18 amino acids. In nucleotides, the CDR3 is TGTGCCAGCAGTGAAGTCGTAGCGGGGGGGTTCGGGGCAGATACGCAGTATTTT. It codes for CASSEVVAGGFGADTQYF.

This clonotype was counted many times. The chain links TRBV3-1 to TRBJ2-4; a possible D gene is TRBD2 (5 bases). The CDR3 is 16 residues long. Trimming cost V 1 base and J 0 bases, with 10 bases left between them. CDR1 and CDR2 (germline): LGHDT, YNNKEL (reference sequence). The CDR3, as DNA: TGTGCCAGCAGCCAAGTTTATCGGGAAGCCAAAAACATTCAGTACTTC. Translated: CASSQVYREAKNIQYF.

With respect to this clonotype: A much larger clone is a single base away; this may be a read error. The gene calls are TRBV29-1 and TRBJ2-1; 7 bases agree with TRBD1. The CDR3 covers 15 residues. Germline values: CDR1 SQVTM, CDR2 ANQGSEA. With 8 bases clipped from V and 8 bases from J, the junction kept 18 bases outside the gene matches. In DNA, the CDR3 is TGCAGCATTGGAATCCCCGGGACAGTAAGGGATGAGCAGTTCTTC. Its protein is CSIGIPGTVRDEQFF.

This clonotype was picked up a small number of times. The chain carries TRBV4-2 and TRBJ2-7, with 9 bases fitting TRBD2. CDR1 is LGHNA, CDR2 YNFKEQ, per germline. J was trimmed by 6 bases and V by 4 bases; bases with no gene match: 7. The CDR3 totals 14 residues. The CDR3 DNA reads TGTGCCAGCAGCCCTGGACTAGCGTCGGTCGAGCAGTACTTC. Translating it yields CASSPGLASVEQYF.

This clonotype was counted only a few times. The chain has TRBV25-1 and TRBJ2-7; the match to TRBD1 covers 9 bases. J was trimmed by 5 bases and V by 4 bases; bases with no gene match: 9. Germline CDR1 MGHDK, CDR2 SYGVNS. The CDR3 has 15 amino acids. In DNA, the CDR3 is TGTGCCAGCAGTGCCCCCGGGACAGGGTCTAACGAGCAGTACTTC. Encoded protein: CASSAPGTGSNEQYF.

Comments on this clonotype: One end of the junction fails to match germline, which may point to a read error. The V call is TRBV10-1, the J call TRBJ1-1; maybe TRBD1 (6 bases). The CDR3 spans 13 residues. Germline CDR1 and CDR2: WNHNN and SYGVQD (reference sequence). The CDR3 sequence is CASSDGRDTEAFF. In DNA, the CDR3 is TGCGCCAGCAGTGACGGCAGGGACACCGAAGCTTTCTTT.

This clonotype was detected only a few times. The chain combines TRBV5-6 with TRBJ2-3; D uncertain. In germline, CDR1 is SGHDT, CDR2 YYEEEE. The CDR3 sequence is 14 residues long. Trimming took 0 bases from V and 2 from J, leaving 7 bases between them. The CDR3: CASSLEQYTDTQYF. CDR3 nucleotide sequence: TGTGCCAGCAGCTTGGAGCAGTACACAGATACGCAGTATTTT. The complete variable domain, with remaining parts taken from reference TRBV5-6 and TRBJ2-3, reads DAGVTQSPTHLIKTRGQQVTLRCSPKSGHDTVSWYQQALGQGPQFIFQYYEEEERQRGNFPDRFSGHQFPNYSSELNVNALLLGDSALYLCASSLEQYTDTQYFGPGTRLTVL.

Points on this clonotype: Relative to the germline gene, one junction end is altered; a read error may explain this. The chain links TRBV14 to TRBJ1-2; D unresolved. The V gene's germline CDR1 is SGHDN and CDR2 FVKESK. This CDR3 region has 15 residues. CDR3 bases: TGTGCCAGCGGCCAAGCCCGGGTGGACCTCGTTGGCTACACCTTC. It yields the protein CASGQARVDLVGYTF. The full variable domain, with the rest looked up from reference TRBV14 and TRBJ1-2, is EAGVTQFPSHSVIEKGQTVTLRCDPISGHDNLYWYRRVMGKEIKFLLHFVKESKQDESGMPNNRFLAERTGGTYSTLKVQPAELEDSGVYFCASGQARVDLVGYTFGSGTRLTVV.